A single T cell receptor beta chain is shown here with its context. Just one base apart from a much larger clone, this may be a read error. The data were obtained in a study of shared clonotypes between healthy human individuals. V lost 1 base, J lost 3 bases, and 6 bases lay in between. The CDR3 spans 13 residues. Germline assignment: CDR1 SEHNR and CDR2 FQNEAQ (reference sequence). As handled by the study authors: Junction-only immunoSEQ sequences carried no quality scores, so filtering differed. Sequencing used immunoSEQ multiplex PCR; TCRdb keeps in-frame clones, though not all of them. The V and J calls and clone size were taken over from that table, and D and trimming were inferred from the DNA. The sample records a few hundred thousand clones, over 60% being singletons.

This rearrangement joins TRBV7-9 to TRBJ1-2; D remains ambiguous. This receptor was taken from a woman aged 40 to 50 in good health. Some clones in this sample may be carry-over from other donors' samples. Sequenced input: PBMCs. DNA of the CDR3: TGTGCCAGCAGCTTAGGGGCAGACTATGGCTACACCTTC. As protein: CASSLGADYGYTF.